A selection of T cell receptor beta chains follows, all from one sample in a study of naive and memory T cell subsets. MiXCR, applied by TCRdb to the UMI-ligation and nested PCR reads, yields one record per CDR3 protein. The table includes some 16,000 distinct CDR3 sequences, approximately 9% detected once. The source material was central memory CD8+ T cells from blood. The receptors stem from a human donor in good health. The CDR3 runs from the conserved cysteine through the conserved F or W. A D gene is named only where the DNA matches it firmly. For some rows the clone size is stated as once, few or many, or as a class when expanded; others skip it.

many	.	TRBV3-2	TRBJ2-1	CASPPANNEQFF	TGTGCCAGCCCCCCAGCGAACAATGAGCAGTTCTTC
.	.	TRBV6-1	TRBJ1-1	CASSEAADMNTEAFF	TGTGCCAGCAGTGAAGCCGCGGACATGAACACTGAAGCTTTCTTT
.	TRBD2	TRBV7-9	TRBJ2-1	CASSLPSGGRAYNEQFF	TGTGCCAGCAGCTTACCCTCGGGCGGGAGGGCCTACAATGAGCAGTTCTTC
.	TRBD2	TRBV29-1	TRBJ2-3	CSVEGAAGGALVTDTQYF	TGCAGCGTTGAAGGCGCGGCGGGAGGGGCTCTGGTCACAGATACGCAGTATTTT
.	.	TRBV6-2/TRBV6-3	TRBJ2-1	CASSYDPESRARYNEQFF	TGTGCCAGCAGTTACGACCCAGAGAGCAGGGCTAGATACAATGAGCAGTTCTTC
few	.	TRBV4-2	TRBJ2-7	CASSQDKNYEQYF	TGTGCCAGCAGCCAGGATAAGAACTACGAGCAGTACTTC
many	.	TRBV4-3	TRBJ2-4	CASSQGFTTLYLAKNIQYF	TGCGCCAGCAGCCAAGGGTTCACCACCCTGTACCTAGCCAAAAACATTCAGTACTTC
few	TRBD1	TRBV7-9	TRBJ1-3	CVSSAHRGSPSGNTIYF	TGTGTCAGCAGCGCGCACAGGGGATCGCCCTCTGGAAACACCATATATTTT
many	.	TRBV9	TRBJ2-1	CASSPWTVHEQFF	TGTGCCAGCAGCCCCTGGACAGTTCATGAGCAGTTCTTC
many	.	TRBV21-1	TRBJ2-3	CASSRKRGKGLTDTQYF	TGTGCCAGCAGCAGGAAAAGAGGGAAGGGACTCACAGATACGCAGTATTTT
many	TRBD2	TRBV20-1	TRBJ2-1	CSARRTSGGYYEQFF	TGCAGTGCTAGAAGGACTAGCGGGGGCTATTATGAGCAGTTCTTC
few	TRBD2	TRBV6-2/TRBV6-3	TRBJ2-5	CASRQPVASGTKETQYF	TGTGCCAGCAGACAACCCGTGGCTAGCGGGACGAAAGAGACCCAGTACTTC
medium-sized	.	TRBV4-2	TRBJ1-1	CASSQDAEGHTEAFF	TGTGCCAGCAGCCAAGATGCGGAAGGGCACACTGAAGCTTTCTTT
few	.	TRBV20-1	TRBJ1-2	CSARDPIQGDHYGYTF	TGCAGTGCTAGAGATCCCATACAGGGAGATCACTATGGCTACACCTTC
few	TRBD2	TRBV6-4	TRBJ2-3	CASSEAGGHTDTQYF	TGTGCCAGCAGTGAAGCGGGAGGGCATACAGATACGCAGTATTTT
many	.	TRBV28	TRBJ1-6	CASSLVWFSALHF	TGTGCCAGCAGTTTGGTTTGGTTTTCGGCCCTCCACTTT
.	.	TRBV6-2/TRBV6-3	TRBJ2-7	CASSPDTSYEQYF	TGTGCCAGCAGCCCGGACACAAGCTACGAGCAGTACTTC
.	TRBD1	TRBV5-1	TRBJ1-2	CASSFGAGGTGYTF	TGCGCCAGCAGCTTTGGGGCAGGGGGGACTGGCTACACCTTC
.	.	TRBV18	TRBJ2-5	CASSPGARFQETQYF	TGTGCCAGCTCACCGGGGGCGCGATTCCAAGAGACCCAGTACTTC
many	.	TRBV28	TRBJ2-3	CASSLASADTQYF	TGTGCCAGCAGTTTAGCGTCAGCAGATACGCAGTATTTT
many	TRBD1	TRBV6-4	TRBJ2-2	CASSDSGTGSAGELFF	TGTGCCAGCAGTGACTCCGGGACAGGTTCCGCCGGGGAGCTGTTTTTT
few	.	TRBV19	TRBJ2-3	CASSTRTAPADTQYF	TGTGCCAGTAGTACCCGGACGGCCCCCGCAGATACGCAGTATTTT
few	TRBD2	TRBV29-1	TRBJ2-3	CSVAGGGVDTQYF	TGCAGCGTTGCGGGAGGAGGGGTAGATACGCAGTATTTT
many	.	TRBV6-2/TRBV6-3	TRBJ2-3	CASSHNADTDTQYF	TGTGCCAGCAGCCACAACGCAGATACAGATACGCAGTATTTT
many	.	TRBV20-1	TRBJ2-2	CSARDHRGGDTGELFF	TGCAGTGCTAGAGATCATAGGGGGGGTGACACCGGGGAGCTGTTTTTT
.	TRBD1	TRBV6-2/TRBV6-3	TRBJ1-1	CASRRTGPTEAFF	TGTGCCAGCAGAAGGACAGGCCCCACTGAAGCTTTCTTT
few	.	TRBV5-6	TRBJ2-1	CATNRETEVHNEQFF	TGTGCCACCAATAGGGAGACGGAGGTACACAATGAGCAGTTCTTC
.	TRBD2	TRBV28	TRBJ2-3	CASSLYLAGGTDTQYF	TGTGCCAGCAGTTTATATCTAGCGGGGGGCACAGATACGCAGTATTTT
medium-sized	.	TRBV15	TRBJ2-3	CAPHFALSCTDTQYF	TGTGCCCCCCATTTTGCATTGTCTTGCACAGATACGCAGTATTTT
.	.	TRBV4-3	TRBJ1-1	CASSQVQENTEAFF	TGCGCCAGCAGCCAAGTGCAGGAGAACACTGAAGCTTTCTTT
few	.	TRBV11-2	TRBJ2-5	CASSDLRGDLYQETQYF	TGTGCCAGCAGCGATCTGCGGGGAGACCTCTACCAAGAGACCCAGTACTTC
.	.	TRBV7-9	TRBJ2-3	CASSFQGHTDTQYF	TGTGCCAGCAGCTTTCAGGGGCACACAGATACGCAGTATTTT
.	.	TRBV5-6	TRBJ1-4	CASRRTTNEKLFF	TGTGCCAGCAGGAGAACAACTAATGAAAAACTGTTTTTT
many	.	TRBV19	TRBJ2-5	CASSMDSQETQYF	TGTGCCAGTAGTATGGACAGCCAAGAGACCCAGTACTTC
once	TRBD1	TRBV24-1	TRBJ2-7	CATSDPDRAYEQYF	TGTGCCACCAGTGACCCCGACAGGGCCTACGAGCAGTACTTC
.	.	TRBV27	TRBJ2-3	CASSRSPTDTQYF	TGTGCCAGCAGCCGTTCCCCCACAGATACGCAGTATTTT
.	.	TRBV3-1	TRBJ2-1	CASSQARGGSYNEQFF	TGTGCCAGCAGCCAAGCCCGGGGTGGTTCCTACAATGAGCAGTTCTTC
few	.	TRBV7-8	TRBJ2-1	CASSLTGLEQFF	TGTGCCAGCAGCTTAACAGGACTTGAGCAGTTCTTC
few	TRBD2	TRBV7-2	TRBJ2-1	CASSLDGLAGGTQARDEQFF	TGTGCCAGCAGCTTAGATGGACTAGCGGGGGGAACACAAGCCAGGGATGAGCAGTTCTTC
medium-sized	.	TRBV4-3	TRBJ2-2	CASSQGGNGELFF	TGCGCCAGCAGCCAAGGAGGGAACGGGGAGCTGTTTTTT
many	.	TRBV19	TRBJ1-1	CASSMGLEPNEAFF	TGTGCCAGTAGTATGGGACTAGAGCCCAATGAAGCTTTCTTT
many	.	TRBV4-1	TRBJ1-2	CASSRQQGVGAYGYTF	TGCGCCAGCAGCCGACAACAGGGAGTTGGGGCCTATGGCTACACCTTC
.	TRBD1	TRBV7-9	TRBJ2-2	CASSLGTGEAGELFF	TGTGCCAGCAGCTTAGGGACAGGGGAAGCCGGGGAGCTGTTTTTT
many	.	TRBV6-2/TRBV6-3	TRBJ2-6	CASSYEGSGANVLTF	TGTGCCAGCAGTTACGAAGGTTCTGGGGCCAACGTCCTGACTTTC
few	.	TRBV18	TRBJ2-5	CASSRGGREETQYF	TGTGCCAGCTCCCGAGGCGGCAGGGAGGAGACCCAGTACTTC
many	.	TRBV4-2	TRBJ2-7	CASSQDLPHEQYF	TGTGCCAGCAGCCAAGACCTCCCCCACGAGCAGTACTTC
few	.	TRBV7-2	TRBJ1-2	CASSLAETGFYGYTF	TGTGCCAGCAGCTTAGCGGAGACAGGTTTCTATGGCTACACCTTC
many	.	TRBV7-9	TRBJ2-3	CASSFDSTDTQYF	TGTGCCAGCAGCTTCGACAGCACAGATACGCAGTATTTT
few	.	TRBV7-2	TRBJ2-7	CASSSSLSGEQYF	TGTGCCAGCAGCTCCTCCCTGTCGGGCGAGCAGTACTTC
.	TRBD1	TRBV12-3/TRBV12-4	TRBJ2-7	CASSLTGVSYEQYF	TGTGCCAGCAGTTTGACAGGGGTCTCCTACGAGCAGTACTTC
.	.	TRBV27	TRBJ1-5	CASSSLTGQVPQHF	TGTGCCAGCAGTTCCCTCACAGGTCAAGTGCCCCAGCATTTT
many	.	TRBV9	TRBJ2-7	CASSVGTATYEQYF	TGTGCCAGCAGCGTAGGGACTGCGACCTACGAGCAGTACTTC
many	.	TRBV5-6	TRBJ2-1	CASSLGHQTVYNEQFF	TGTGCCAGCAGCTTGGGCCACCAGACAGTGTACAATGAGCAGTTCTTC
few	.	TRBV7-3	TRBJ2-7	CASSIRDGYEQYF	TGTGCCAGCAGCATCCGGGACGGCTACGAGCAGTACTTC
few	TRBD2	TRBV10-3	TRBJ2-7	CAISTSGSSSYEQYF	TGTGCCATCTCCACTAGCGGGTCCAGCTCCTACGAGCAGTACTTC